The rows below give T cell receptor beta chains drawn from one sample of a study of CD8 T cells in ankylosing spondylitis. TCRdb passed the 5' RACE reads through MiXCR, listing each CDR3 protein once. The table records about 220,000 distinct CDR3 sequences, about 10% of them present only once. The sequenced sample consisted of blood, either unsorted or a sorted T cell fraction (not recorded which). These TCRs come from a male donor with ankylosing spondylitis or in good health (not recorded which). The CDR3 runs from the conserved cysteine through the conserved F or W. D genes are given only for firm matches. Expanded clones get a size class; other rows say once, few or many, or leave the size out.

size: few
D: NA
J: TRBJ2-5
V: TRBV24-1
DNA: TGTGCCACCAGTCACAGGGGGGGCGGAGAGACCCAGTACTTC
CDR3: CATSHRGGGETQYF

size: few
D: NA
J: TRBJ2-3
V: TRBV5-1
DNA: TGCGCCAGCAGCTCGAGGGGCGGGGGCCCCTCGGACACAGATACGCAGTATTTT
CDR3: CASSSRGGGPSDTDTQYF

size: many
D: NA
J: TRBJ2-3
V: TRBV15
DNA: TGTGCCACCAGCAGAACTAGTACAGGCACAGATACGCAGTATTTT
CDR3: CATSRTSTGTDTQYF

size: many
D: TRBD1
J: TRBJ2-7
V: TRBV5-1
DNA: TGCGCCAGCAGCCCCGACAGGGACGAGCAGTACTTC
CDR3: CASSPDRDEQYF

size: few
D: NA
J: TRBJ2-1
V: TRBV5-1
DNA: TGCGCCAGCAGCGCCCGCCGGGACTTTATGATCCATGAGCAGTTCTTC
CDR3: CASSARRDFMIHEQFF

size: NA
D: NA
J: TRBJ2-3
V: TRBV20-1
DNA: TGCAGTGCCAGCCGGCGGCAGGACACAGATACGCAGTATTTT
CDR3: CSASRRQDTDTQYF

size: few
D: NA
J: TRBJ2-2
V: TRBV7-2
DNA: TGTGCCAGCAGCTCCTCCTTGCCCGGGGAGCTGTTTTTT
CDR3: CASSSSLPGELFF

size: many
D: TRBD2
J: TRBJ2-3
V: TRBV5-1
DNA: TGCGCCAGCAGCTTGATGGCGGGGGGGAGAGATACGCAGTATTTT
CDR3: CASSLMAGGRDTQYF

size: NA
D: TRBD1
J: TRBJ1-3
V: TRBV3-1
DNA: TGTGCCAGCAGCCGGCAGACAGGGGCTGGAAACACCATATATTTT
CDR3: CASSRQTGAGNTIYF

size: NA
D: NA
J: TRBJ2-2
V: TRBV18
DNA: TGTGCCAGCTCACCGATGGGGGAGACCGGGGAGCTGTTTTTT
CDR3: CASSPMGETGELFF

size: many
D: NA
J: TRBJ1-1
V: TRBV20-1
DNA: TGCAGTGCTAGCCCCCGGGGGACTGAAGCTTTCTTT
CDR3: CSASPRGTEAFF

size: many
D: TRBD1
J: TRBJ1-6
V: TRBV12-3/TRBV12-4
DNA: TGTGCCAGCAGTTTTGAGGGGGCGGGGTCACCCCTCCACTTT
CDR3: CASSFEGAGSPLHF

size: many
D: TRBD1
J: TRBJ1-2
V: TRBV5-1
DNA: TGCGCCAGCAGCTTGCAGACAGGGGACTATGGCTACACCTTC
CDR3: CASSLQTGDYGYTF

size: many
D: NA
J: TRBJ2-3
V: TRBV20-1
DNA: TGCAGTGCTAGAGGCGGGGTCCCTAGCAGATCAGATACGCAGTATTTT
CDR3: CSARGGVPSRSDTQYF

size: few
D: TRBD2
J: TRBJ2-1
V: TRBV7-7
DNA: TGTGCTAGCAGCGCAAAAGCGGGGGGGCCGGGTGAGCAGTTCTTC
CDR3: CASSAKAGGPGEQFF

size: many
D: NA
J: TRBJ2-7
V: TRBV5-1
DNA: TGCGCCAGCAGCTACGAGCGAACCTACGAGCAGTACTTC
CDR3: CASSYERTYEQYF

size: NA
D: NA
J: TRBJ2-5
V: TRBV12-3/TRBV12-4
DNA: TGTGCCAGCAGTGATCGGGGCCTCCAAGAGACCCAGTACTTC
CDR3: CASSDRGLQETQYF

size: NA
D: NA
J: TRBJ1-5
V: TRBV7-8
DNA: TGTGCCAGCAGCTTAACCTATAGCAATCAGCCCCAGCATTTT
CDR3: CASSLTYSNQPQHF

size: few
D: NA
J: TRBJ2-2
V: TRBV18
DNA: TGTGCCAGCTCACCCAACGCAATCTCCACCGGGGAGCTGTTTTTT
CDR3: CASSPNAISTGELFF

size: many
D: NA
J: TRBJ2-5
V: TRBV12-3/TRBV12-4
DNA: TGTGCCAGCAGTTTTTCTCCTGAACCGGAGACCCAGTACTTC
CDR3: CASSFSPEPETQYF

size: many
D: NA
J: TRBJ2-7
V: TRBV19
DNA: TGTGCCAGTAGTATAGAGTACACAGGGAGTCCCTACGAGCAGTACTTC
CDR3: CASSIEYTGSPYEQYF

size: few
D: NA
J: TRBJ1-5
V: TRBV20-1
DNA: TGCAGTGCTTGGAGGGGCGGGGGCAATCAGCCCCAGCATTTT
CDR3: CSAWRGGGNQPQHF

size: NA
D: TRBD2
J: TRBJ2-1
V: TRBV7-3
DNA: TGTGCCAGCAGCCCGGGACTAGCGGCCAATGAGCAGTTCTTC
CDR3: CASSPGLAANEQFF

size: many
D: NA
J: TRBJ2-1
V: TRBV5-1
DNA: TGCGCCAGCAGCTTGCAAACAGAAGTATACAATGAGCAGTTCTTC
CDR3: CASSLQTEVYNEQFF

size: few
D: NA
J: TRBJ2-2
V: TRBV15
DNA: TGTGCCACCAGCAGAGTCGGGACCGGGGAGCTGTTTTTT
CDR3: CATSRVGTGELFF

size: NA
D: TRBD1
J: TRBJ1-2
V: TRBV9
DNA: TGTGCCAGCAGCGTCCGGGACAGCTTCTATGGCTACACCTTC
CDR3: CASSVRDSFYGYTF

size: NA
D: NA
J: TRBJ2-1
V: TRBV5-6
DNA: TGTGCCAGCGGCGCCGGGACCCTCTCCTACAATGAGCAGTTCTTC
CDR3: CASGAGTLSYNEQFF

size: many
D: TRBD2
J: TRBJ2-2
V: TRBV15
DNA: TGTGCCACCAGCAGAGATCATTCGGGGGGAAACACCGGGGAGCTGTTTTTT
CDR3: CATSRDHSGGNTGELFF

size: many
D: NA
J: TRBJ1-3
V: TRBV20-1
DNA: TGCAGTGCTAGAGTTACGACAGGCGCATCTGGAAACACCATATATTTT
CDR3: CSARVTTGASGNTIYF

size: few
D: TRBD1
J: TRBJ2-1
V: TRBV7-3
DNA: TGTGCCAGCAGCGACTCGACAGGGTCGATCTACAATGAGCAGTTCTTC
CDR3: CASSDSTGSIYNEQFF

size: many
D: NA
J: TRBJ2-3
V: TRBV7-2
DNA: TGCGCCAGCAGCTTGGCGGGCGTGGGGGGCACAGATACGCAGTATTTT
CDR3: CASSLAGVGGTDTQYF

size: many
D: TRBD1
J: TRBJ1-3
V: TRBV5-1
DNA: TGCGCCAGCAGCTCATCGGCCGGGACAGGGAAGGGAAACACCATATATTTT
CDR3: CASSSSAGTGKGNTIYF

size: few
D: NA
J: TRBJ2-3
V: TRBV12-3/TRBV12-4
DNA: TGTGCCAGCAGTTTGGGACCCGGGACGGCCGATACGCAGTATTTT
CDR3: CASSLGPGTADTQYF

size: NA
D: TRBD1
J: TRBJ2-1
V: TRBV20-1
DNA: TGCAATGCTCCCGGGACAGGGCACAATGAGCAGTTCTTC
CDR3: CNAPGTGHNEQFF

size: NA
D: TRBD1
J: TRBJ2-7
V: TRBV29-1
DNA: TGCAGCGTCTTGGATGCCGGGACAGCAAACTACGAGCAGTACTTC
CDR3: CSVLDAGTANYEQYF

size: once
D: NA
J: TRBJ1-1
V: TRBV20-1
DNA: TGCAGGGCCGAGGCGGGGGGCTTATTCGCGCGCTCCATGAACACTGAAGCTTTCTTT
CDR3: CRAEAGGLFARSMNTEAFF

size: few
D: TRBD1
J: TRBJ2-1
V: TRBV18
DNA: TGTGCCAGCTCACCGGAGACAGGGCACAATGAGCAGTTCTTC
CDR3: CASSPETGHNEQFF

size: NA
D: NA
J: TRBJ2-3
V: TRBV11-3
DNA: TGTGCCAGCAGCCTAGCAGTGGGGACAGATACGCAGTATTTT
CDR3: CASSLAVGTDTQYF

size: few
D: TRBD2
J: TRBJ2-3
V: TRBV12-3/TRBV12-4
DNA: TGTGCCAGCAGTTCCCCCTCCCTGGGACTAGCGGGGGCAGATACGCAGTATTTT
CDR3: CASSSPSLGLAGADTQYF

size: many
D: NA
J: TRBJ1-3
V: TRBV7-2
DNA: TGTGCCAGCAGCTTACGAGGGGCTGGGAAGCCTGGAAACACCATATATTTT
CDR3: CASSLRGAGKPGNTIYF

size: NA
D: NA
J: TRBJ2-5
V: TRBV7-8
DNA: TGTGCCAGCAGCTTAGACGGGAGTGGGCAAGAGACCCAGTACTTC
CDR3: CASSLDGSGQETQYF

size: few
D: TRBD1
J: TRBJ2-7
V: TRBV7-9
DNA: TGTGCCAGCAGCCGTCTACGGGACAGATCCCACGAGCAGTACTTC
CDR3: CASSRLRDRSHEQYF

size: NA
D: NA
J: TRBJ2-5
V: TRBV30
DNA: TGTGCCTGGAGAGGAAGTGGAGAGACCCAGTACTTC
CDR3: CAWRGSGETQYF

size: NA
D: NA
J: TRBJ2-7
V: TRBV3-1
DNA: TGTGCCAGCGAAGATAAGGGAAGTTACGAGCAGTACTTC
CDR3: CASEDKGSYEQYF

size: many
D: TRBD1
J: TRBJ1-1
V: TRBV27
DNA: TGTGCCAGCAGTTTATCGGGGACAGGGACAGGGACGCCCCTCACTGAAGCTTTCTTT
CDR3: CASSLSGTGTGTPLTEAFF

size: NA
D: NA
J: TRBJ2-1
V: TRBV7-8
DNA: TGTGCCAGCAGCTTAGACGGTGGGGATGAGCAGTTCTTC
CDR3: CASSLDGGDEQFF